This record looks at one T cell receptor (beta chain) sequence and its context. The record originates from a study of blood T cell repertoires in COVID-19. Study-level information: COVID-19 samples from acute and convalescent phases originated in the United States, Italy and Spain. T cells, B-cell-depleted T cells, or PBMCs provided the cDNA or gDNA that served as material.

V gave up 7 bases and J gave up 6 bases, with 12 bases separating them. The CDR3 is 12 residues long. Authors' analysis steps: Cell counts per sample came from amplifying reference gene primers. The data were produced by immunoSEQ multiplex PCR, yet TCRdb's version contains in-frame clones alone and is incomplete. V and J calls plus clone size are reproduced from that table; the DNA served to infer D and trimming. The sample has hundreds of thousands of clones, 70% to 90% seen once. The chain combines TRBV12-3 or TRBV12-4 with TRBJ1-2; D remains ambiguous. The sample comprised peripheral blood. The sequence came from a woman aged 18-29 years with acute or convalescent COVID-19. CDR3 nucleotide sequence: TGTGCCAGCATACGTTGGGCTCATGGCTACACCTTC. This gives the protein CASIRWAHGYTF.